One TCR beta chain is described in this entry. Under the authors' procedure: Amplification of reference gene primers provided the estimated nucleated cell counts. The table came from immunoSEQ multiplex PCR; TCRdb's copy has only in-frame clones and leaves some out. V and J calls and clone size follow that table, whereas D and trimming were derived from the DNA. Of 300,000 to 400,000 clones listed, around nine tenths are singletons. This sample was included in a study of blood T cell repertoires in COVID-19. As for the study in general: Specimens from acute and convalescent COVID-19 originated in the United States, Italy and Spain. From T cells, B-cell-depleted T cells, or PBMCs came the material, which was cDNA or gDNA.

This CDR3 has 15 amino acids. Germline V CDR1 and CDR2: SEHNR, FQNEAQ (reference sequence). The V gene end was trimmed by 2 bases and the J gene end by 5 bases; junction bases not matched to a gene: 4. The sequence was obtained from a woman aged 50 to 60 with active or convalescent COVID-19. The chain joins TRBV7-9 to TRBJ2-2, with 8 bases aligning to TRBD1. Sequencing was done on a sample of peripheral blood. CDR3 nucleotide sequence: TGTGCCAGCAGCTTAAAAACAGGGGGGACCGGGGAGCTGTTTTTT. It is translated as CASSLKTGGTGELFF.